This passage covers 17 T cell receptor beta chains from one sample sequenced in a study of human T cells and chemical hapten exposure (dated by TCRdb to 2020 to 2023). Receptors were amplified or captured by RACE. These reads were obtained on a NextSeq 500. TCRdb ran its own pipeline on the public reads, namely fastp trimming at Q25 and MiXCR clone calling, and kept in-frame beta chains. CDR3 protein duplicates are merged, each entry listing the most common genes and DNA. In this sample the table shows tens of thousands of distinct CDR3 sequences, over 9% of which occur a single time. Around 1.3% of the sample lies in the top ten. This sample's time point label indicates: patch test 1, 2 weeks after DPC sensitization. What the treatment or condition label conveys for this sample: therapeutic diphenylcyclopropenone sensitization with weekly scalp DPC. Sequenced here: whole blood, sampled in connection with sensitization to the hapten diphenylcyclopropenone (DPC). The source of these receptors is a woman between 45 and 60 years old with alopecia areata. Some clones in this sample may be carry-over from other donors' samples.

The chain combines TRBV20-1 with TRBJ2-5, with D perhaps given as TRBD1 or TRBD2 (5 bases each). Germline V gene lookup returns CDR1 DFQATT and CDR2 SNEGSKA (reference sequence). Trimming removed 5 bases at V and 3 bases at J, with 16 bases between. CDR3 length: 14 amino acids. The CDR3 reads CSAPRNWGKETQYF. The CDR3 DNA sequence: TGCAGTGCTCCCCGGAATTGGGGGAAAGAGACCCAGTACTTC.

This clonotype occurred many times. The rearrangement joins TRBV29-1 to TRBJ1-2; D call uncertain. V lost 4 bases, J lost 8 bases, and 14 bases lay in between. The CDR3 totals 12 residues. Germline V gene sequence: CDR1 SQVTM, CDR2 ANQGSEA. Here the CDR3 reads CSVVARSSGYTF. For the CDR3, the DNA is TGCAGCGTTGTAGCCAGGTCGAGCGGCTACACCTTC.

The chain recombines TRBV5-5 with TRBJ2-2; 7 positions agree with TRBD2. CDR1 and CDR2 from the germline V gene are SGHKS and YYEKEE (reference sequence). The V gene end was trimmed by 4 bases and the J gene end by 4 bases; junction bases not matched to a gene: 7. The length of the CDR3 is 15 residues. The CDR3 loop reads CASSATSAGTGELFF. In DNA form, the CDR3 reads TGTGCCAGCAGCGCCACTAGCGCGGGCACCGGGGAGCTGTTTTTT.

This clonotype has ten or more counts. The chain has TRBV27 and TRBJ2-6; D uncertain. In germline, CDR1 is MNHEY, CDR2 SMNVEV (reference sequence). With 2 bases removed from V and 4 bases from J, the gap between germline ends came to 9 bases. CDR3 length: 15 residues. This chain's CDR3 is CASSLRIPGANVLTF. CDR3 nucleotides: TGTGCCAGCAGTTTACGCATTCCCGGGGCCAACGTCCTGACTTTC.

The sample holds a few counts of this clonotype. V is TRBV29-1 and J is TRBJ2-1; D call uncertain. There are 14 residues in the CDR3. Germline CDR1 and CDR2: SQVTM and ANQGSEA. The V gene lost 6 bases and the J gene lost 1 base, with 13 bases spanning the gap. CDR3 DNA: TGCAGCGTGGAGCTCTGGGGTTCCTACAATGAGCAGTTCTTC. Amino acids: CSVELWGSYNEQFF.

This clonotype came up a few times. The V gene is TRBV29-1, the J gene TRBJ2-7, with D perhaps matching TRBD1 (6 bases). CDR1 and CDR2 (germline): SQVTM, ANQGSEA. V lost 2 bases and J 5 bases, leaving 10 bases between the germline ends. This CDR3 is 12 amino acids long. The CDR3 bases are TGCAGCGTTGAATCCAGGGGTGACGAGCAGTACTTC. It encodes CSVESRGDEQYF.

The chain joins TRBV11-3 to TRBJ1-1; D may be TRBD1 (5 bases). V lost 7 bases, J lost 0 bases, and 18 bases lay in between. CDR3 length equals 16 residues. Germline V gives CDR1 SGHNT, CDR2 YENEEA. Here the CDR3 reads CASTRVQGTMNTEAFF. DNA of the CDR3: TGTGCCAGCACCCGTGTCCAGGGAACAATGAACACTGAAGCTTTCTTT.

This clonotype was counted at least ten times. The chain recombines TRBV7-8 with TRBJ2-1; 12 bases line up with TRBD2. The germline CDR1 and CDR2 sequences are SGHVS and FQNEAQ. After removal of 3 bases from V and 4 bases from J, the junction contained 7 bases not matched to a gene. This CDR3 has 17 residues. Here the CDR3 reads CASSFKSGLAGYNEQFF. For the CDR3, the DNA is TGTGCCAGCAGCTTCAAATCAGGACTAGCGGGGTACAATGAGCAGTTCTTC.

This clonotype appeared many times. This chain joins TRBV18 and TRBJ2-6, with D unresolved. V was pared by 2 bases and J by 2 bases, with 10 bases between. This CDR3 spans 16 amino acids. Germline CDR1 is KGHSH and CDR2 is LQKENI. The CDR3 here is CASSPIPTPGANVLTF. The CDR3 nucleotides read TGTGCCAGCTCACCAATCCCCACCCCTGGGGCCAACGTCCTGACTTTC.

This clonotype was observed at least ten times. V gene TRBV18 combines with J gene TRBJ1-5; TRBD1 aligns across 10 bases. Germline V gene sequence: CDR1 KGHSH, CDR2 LQKENI. Losses at the gene ends were 3 bases for V and 4 bases for J; bases not matched to a gene: 6. The CDR3 is 16 residues long. For the CDR3, the DNA is TGTGCCAGCTCACCGTCCTTGGACAGGGGGAATCAGCCCCAGCATTTT. Encoded protein: CASSPSLDRGNQPQHF.

This clonotype was seen at least ten times. The V gene is TRBV9, the J gene TRBJ1-1; D is ambiguous. Per germline, CDR1 SGDLS and CDR2 YYNGEE. CDR3 length: 14 residues. With 2 bases removed from V and 5 bases from J, the gap between germline ends came to 13 bases. The CDR3 region is CASSVREARTEAFF. Written as DNA, the CDR3 is TGTGCCAGCAGCGTCCGGGAGGCGAGGACTGAAGCTTTCTTT. The full variable domain, its missing parts supplied by reference TRBV9 and TRBJ1-1, is DSGVTQTPKHLITATGQRVTLRCSPRSGDLSVYWYQQSLDQGLQFLIQYYNGEERAKGNILERFSAQQFPDLHSELNLSSLELGDSALYFCASSVREARTEAFFGQGTRLTVV.

This sequence joins TRBV29-1 and TRBJ2-6; possibly TRBD2 for D (5 bases). CDR3 length: 17 residues. Trimming took 7 bases from V and 0 from J, leaving 19 bases between them. Germline V CDR1 and CDR2: SQVTM, ANQGSEA. CDR3 protein: CSASTVDSPSGANVLTF. In nucleotides, the CDR3 is TGCAGCGCATCTACCGTGGACTCACCCTCTGGGGCCAACGTCCTGACTTTC. Using reference TRBV29-1 and TRBJ2-6 for the parts outside the CDR3, the full variable domain is SAVISQKPSRDICQRGTSLTIQCQVDSQVTMMFWYRQQPGQSLTLIATANQGSEATYESGFVIDKFPISRPNLTFSTLTVSNMSPEDSSIYLCSASTVDSPSGANVLTFGAGSRLTVL.

The gene calls are TRBV5-1 and TRBJ1-2; D is perhaps TRBD1 (5 bases). CDR3 length: 14 residues. Deletions cut 0 bases from V and 8 bases from J, with 14 bases between. Germline loops: CDR1 SGHRS, CDR2 YFSETQ. CDR3 nucleotide sequence: TGCGCCAGCAGCTTGGAGGAGCGAAGGGGCGGCTACACCTTC. It translates to CASSLEERRGGYTF.

The sample holds many counts of this clonotype. The chain combines TRBV24-1 with TRBJ2-1; 11 bases align to TRBD2. The CDR3 has 17 amino acids. After removal of 4 bases from V and 9 bases from J, the junction contained 13 bases not matched to a gene. Per the germline V gene, CDR1 is KGHDR and CDR2 is SFDVKD. CDR3 in DNA: TGTGCCACCAGTGAAGGTAGCGGGAGGGCCCCCCGGGGTGAGCAGTTCTTC. This gives the protein CATSEGSGRAPRGEQFF.

This clonotype was seen only a few times. The V and J genes are TRBV11-2 and TRBJ2-7; a possible D gene is TRBD1 (6 bases). The ends were cut back, 5 bases at V and 5 bases at J, with 19 bases in the middle. Germline CDR1 SGHAT, CDR2 FQNNGV. This CDR3 spans 15 amino acids. The CDR3 region has the DNA TGTGCCAGCAGCCTTCTGCCAGGGGTAATCAACGAGCAGTACTTC. Translation: CASSLLPGVINEQYF.

Many counts were recorded for this clonotype. The chain employs TRBV7-6 and TRBJ2-1; 12 bases map to TRBD2. Trimming took 2 bases from V and 0 from J; bases not matched to a gene: 5. CDR3 length: 18 residues. Germline CDR1 and CDR2: SGHVS and FNYEAQ. CDR3 coding DNA: TGTGCCAGCAGCTTACACCCGACTAGCGGGAGCTCCTACAATGAGCAGTTCTTC. Encoded protein: CASSLHPTSGSSYNEQFF.

This clonotype appeared a few times. J is TRBJ2-3 and V is TRBV5-1; 13 positions match TRBD2. The CDR3 has 17 residues. The junction had 9 bases not matched to a gene; V was cut back by 4 bases and J by 4 bases. CDR1 SGHRS and CDR2 YFSETQ come from the germline V gene. CDR3 DNA: TGCGCCAGCAGCCTCCTAGGACTAGCGGGAGTCCCAGATACGCAGTATTTT. As protein: CASSLLGLAGVPDTQYF. Drawing the rest from reference TRBV5-1 and TRBJ2-3, the complete variable domain is KAGVTQTPRYLIKTRGQQVTLSCSPISGHRSVSWYQQTPGQGLQFLFEYFSETQRNKGNFPGRFSGRQFSNSRSEMNVSTLELGDSALYLCASSLLGLAGVPDTQYFGPGTRLTVL.